This T cell receptor beta chain was found in a study of control samples from healthy donors and cancer patients (dated by TCRdb to the early 2020s). To prepare the library, the immunoSEQ multiplex PCR assay was applied. TCRdb took over this immuneACCESS table, retaining in-frame rearrangements with V and J assigned. Such tables are incomplete; in checked studies, under half of the missing clones stem from an unresolved V gene, and the remainder is unexplained. Present in this sample are over 100,000 clones, roughly 89% of which were seen just once. The ten largest clones capture 5.5% to 7% of the sample. Remarks on this clone: It lacks a known antigen. No clone much larger than this one lies a single base away; base qualities are absent.

This TCR was recovered from a man between 18 and 29 years old in good health. Sample: blood.

The DNA is as follows: TGTGCCAGCAGCGTAACCGGGACGGGGCAGTTCTTC. The resulting protein is CASSVTGTGQFF. The V and J segments used are TRBV6-5 and TRBJ2-1; the D region is possibly TRBD1 or TRBD2, each matching across 5 bases. From the cysteine up to the phenylalanine, the CDR3 has a length of 12 residues. Solely the CDR3 DNA is kept, with 36 bases framed from the first base. V drops 6 bases and J drops 12 bases, leaving 15 bases in between. The germline V gene provides CDR1 MNHEY and CDR2 SVGAGI.